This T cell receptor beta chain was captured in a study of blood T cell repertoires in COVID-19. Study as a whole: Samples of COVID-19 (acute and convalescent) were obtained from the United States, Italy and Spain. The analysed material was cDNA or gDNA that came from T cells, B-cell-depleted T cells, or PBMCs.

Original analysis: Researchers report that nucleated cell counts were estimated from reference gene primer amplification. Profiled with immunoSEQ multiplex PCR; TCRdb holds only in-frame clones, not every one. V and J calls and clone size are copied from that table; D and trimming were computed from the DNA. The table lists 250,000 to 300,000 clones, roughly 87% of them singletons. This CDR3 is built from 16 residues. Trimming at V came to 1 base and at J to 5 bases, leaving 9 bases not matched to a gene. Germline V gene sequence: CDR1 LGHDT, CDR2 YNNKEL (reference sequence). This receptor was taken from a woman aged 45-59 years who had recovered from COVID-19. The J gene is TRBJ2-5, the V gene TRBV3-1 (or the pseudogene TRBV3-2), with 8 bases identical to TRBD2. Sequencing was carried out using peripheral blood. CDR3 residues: CASSQVRGGGQETQYF. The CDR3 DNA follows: TGTGCCAGCAGCCAAGTTCGCGGCGGGGGGCAGGAGACCCAGTACTTC.